This T cell receptor beta chain is drawn from a study of T-cell memory formation after mild COVID-19 (dated by TCRdb to 2020 to 2023). A note on the overall study: TCR sequence clusters from the two donors were found to be largely donor specific. In two donors, T-cell clones that expanded and contracted after mild COVID-19 were followed by sequencing TCRalpha and TCRbeta repertoires longitudinally. The cohort was made up of two young adult volunteers, one female and one male, who were previously healthy.

The instrument was an Illumina NovaSeq 6000. cDNA libraries for TCRalpha and TCRbeta were prepared by 5'RACE using constant-segment primers, with sample barcodes and unique molecular identifiers added. RNA was extracted from every sample with Trizol reagent. Libraries were amplified in two PCR steps, with a second sample barcode and Illumina TruSeq adapters added in the second step. Libraries were sequenced on an Illumina NovaSeq with 2 x 150 bp paired-end reads. The authors' analysis ran thus. With migec v1.2.7, reads were demultiplexed and then collapsed into UMI-guided consensus sequences. Using mixcr v2.1.11, UMI consensuses were aligned to TRA and TRB V and J templates and then assembled into clonotypes. Expanded or contracted clonotypes were those called significant by both edgeR and NoisET, with noise models trained on biological replicates. For edgeR calls, a false discovery rate-adjusted p below 0.01 and a log2 fold-change threshold of 1 were applied. As an exploratory analysis of dynamics, max-normalized trajectories of the 1000 most abundant clonotypes were examined with PCA combined with hierarchical clustering. Each responding clone was given a CD4 or CD8 phenotype based on the CD4+ and CD8+ repertoires, which had been sequenced separately. Through fastp at Q25 and MiXCR, TCRdb rebuilt clones from the public reads, retaining in-frame beta chains. Each CDR3 protein appears once, grouped with its most common genes and DNA. Here the V and J calls rest on TCRdb's processing, not on the authors' analysis. The sample yields fewer than 300,000 distinct CDR3 sequences; over 15% were counted once. The top ten clonotypes cover roughly 23% of the sample.

Findings and caveats that apply to the study as a whole: SARS-CoV-2 specificity was not confirmed for the second-wave clones peaking on day 37. Some responding clones were found in pre-infection memory, which suggests that pre-existing cross-reactive memory T cells took part in the SARS-CoV-2 response. Contracting CD4+ clones appeared mostly in the CM and EM memory subsets, whereas CD8+ clones were enriched in EMRA. Balanced CD4/CD8 phenotypes were observed for clones contracting from day 15 to 85, whereas a bias towards CD4+ was observed for a second wave of clones expanding from day 15 to 37. The study covered only a couple of mild cases, and larger cohorts including severe cases with pre-infection samples were considered necessary.

In the germline V gene, CDR1 corresponds to MNHEY and CDR2 to SVGAGI. The CDR3 contains 16 residues, cysteine and phenylalanine counted. The CDR3 DNA has 48 bases and is translated from base 1. V drops 2 bases and J drops 4 bases, leaving 15 bases in between. Ficoll-Paque density gradient centrifugation was the method used to isolate PBMCs. This clonotype was found a few times. Its antigen remains undetermined. Base qualities are not provided; no much larger clone lies one nucleotide away. The sequence derives from a man younger than 35 who had mild COVID-19 (a few samples of this study predate the infection). The sample titles of this study are shuffled in the database, so cell type and time point are left out; the donor was told from shared clones. Material for sequencing was PBMCs or a T cell subset sorted from them (not recorded which). This chain joins TRBV6-5 to TRBJ1-5; a confident D gene designation cannot be given. The sequence in DNA is TGTGCCAGCAGTTACCGGACTGTGTACCCTAATCAGCCCCAGCATTTT. This codes for CASSYRTVYPNQPQHF.